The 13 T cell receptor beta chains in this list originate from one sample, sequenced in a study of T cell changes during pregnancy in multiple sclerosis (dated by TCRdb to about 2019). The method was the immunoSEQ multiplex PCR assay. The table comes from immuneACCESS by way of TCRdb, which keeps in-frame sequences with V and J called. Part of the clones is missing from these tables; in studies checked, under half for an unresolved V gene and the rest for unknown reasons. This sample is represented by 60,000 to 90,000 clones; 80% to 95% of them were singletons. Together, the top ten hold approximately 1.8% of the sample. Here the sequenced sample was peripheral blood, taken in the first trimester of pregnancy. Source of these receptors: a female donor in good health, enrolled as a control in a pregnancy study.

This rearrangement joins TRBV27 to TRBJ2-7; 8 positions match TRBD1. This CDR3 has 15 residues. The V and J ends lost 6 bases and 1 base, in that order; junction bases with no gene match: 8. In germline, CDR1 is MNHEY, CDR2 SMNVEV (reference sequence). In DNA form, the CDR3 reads TGTGCCAGCAGCCCCTTAGGGACAGGATCCTACGAGCAGTACTTC. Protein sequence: CASSPLGTGSYEQYF.

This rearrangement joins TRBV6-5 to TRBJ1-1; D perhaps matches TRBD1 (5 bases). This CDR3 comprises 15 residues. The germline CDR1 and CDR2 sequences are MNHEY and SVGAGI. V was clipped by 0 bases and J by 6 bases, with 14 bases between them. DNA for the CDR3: TGTGCCAGCAGTTACTCTCCAGAATCGACAGCTGAAGCTTTCTTT. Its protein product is CASSYSPESTAEAFF.

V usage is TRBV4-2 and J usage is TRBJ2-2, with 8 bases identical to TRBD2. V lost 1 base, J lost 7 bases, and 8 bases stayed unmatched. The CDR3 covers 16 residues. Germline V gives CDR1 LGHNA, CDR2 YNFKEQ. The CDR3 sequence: CASSQGRTSSGGELFF. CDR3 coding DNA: TGTGCCAGCAGCCAAGGAAGGACTAGCAGTGGCGGGGAGCTGTTTTTT.

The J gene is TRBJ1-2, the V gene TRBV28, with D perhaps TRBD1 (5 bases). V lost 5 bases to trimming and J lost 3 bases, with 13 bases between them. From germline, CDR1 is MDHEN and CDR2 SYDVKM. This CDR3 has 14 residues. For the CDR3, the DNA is TGTGCCAGCAGTCCCCGTAGGGGCCACTATGGCTACACCTTC. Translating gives CASSPRRGHYGYTF.

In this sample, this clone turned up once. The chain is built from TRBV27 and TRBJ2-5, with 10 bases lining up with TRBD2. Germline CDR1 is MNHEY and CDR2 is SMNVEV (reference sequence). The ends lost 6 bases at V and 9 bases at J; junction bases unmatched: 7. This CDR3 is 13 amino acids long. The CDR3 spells CASSPGLALSQYF. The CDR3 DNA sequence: TGTGCCAGCAGCCCGGGACTAGCGTTGTCCCAGTACTTC.

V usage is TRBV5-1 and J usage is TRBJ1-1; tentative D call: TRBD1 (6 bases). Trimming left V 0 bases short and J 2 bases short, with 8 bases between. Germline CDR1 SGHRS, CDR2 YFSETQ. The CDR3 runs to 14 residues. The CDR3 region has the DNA TGCGCCAGCAGCTTGGTGGGGGCAAACACTGAAGCTTTCTTT. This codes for CASSLVGANTEAFF.

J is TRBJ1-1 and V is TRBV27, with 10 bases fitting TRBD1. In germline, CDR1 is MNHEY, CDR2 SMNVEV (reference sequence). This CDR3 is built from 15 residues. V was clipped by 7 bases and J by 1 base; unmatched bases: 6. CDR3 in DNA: TGTGCCAGCACCCGGACAGGGGGGGCGAACACTGAAGCTTTCTTT. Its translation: CASTRTGGANTEAFF.

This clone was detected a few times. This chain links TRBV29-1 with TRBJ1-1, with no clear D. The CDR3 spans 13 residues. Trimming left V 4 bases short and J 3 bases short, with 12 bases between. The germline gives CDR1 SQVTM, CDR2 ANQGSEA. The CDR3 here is CSVGRLLDTEAFF. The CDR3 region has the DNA TGCAGCGTTGGCAGGCTCTTGGACACTGAAGCTTTCTTT.

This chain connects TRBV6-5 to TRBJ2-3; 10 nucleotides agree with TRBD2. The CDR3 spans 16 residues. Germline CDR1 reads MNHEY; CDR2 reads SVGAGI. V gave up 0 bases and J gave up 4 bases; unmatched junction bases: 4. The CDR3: CASSYSPSGSADTQYF. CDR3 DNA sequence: TGTGCCAGCAGTTACTCGCCTAGCGGGAGCGCAGATACGCAGTATTTT.

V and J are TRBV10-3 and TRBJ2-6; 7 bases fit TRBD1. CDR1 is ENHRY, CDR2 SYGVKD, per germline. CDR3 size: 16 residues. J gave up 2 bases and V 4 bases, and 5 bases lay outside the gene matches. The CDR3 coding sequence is TGTGCCATCAGTGCGTCAACAGGGGCTGGGGCCAACGTCCTGACTTTC. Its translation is CAISASTGAGANVLTF.

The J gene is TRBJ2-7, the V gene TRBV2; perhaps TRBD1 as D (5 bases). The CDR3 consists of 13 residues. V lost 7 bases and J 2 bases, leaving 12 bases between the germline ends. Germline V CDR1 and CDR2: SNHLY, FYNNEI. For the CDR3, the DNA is TGTGCCAGCACTAACAGGCCCCCCTACGAGCAGTACTTC. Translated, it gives CASTNRPPYEQYF.

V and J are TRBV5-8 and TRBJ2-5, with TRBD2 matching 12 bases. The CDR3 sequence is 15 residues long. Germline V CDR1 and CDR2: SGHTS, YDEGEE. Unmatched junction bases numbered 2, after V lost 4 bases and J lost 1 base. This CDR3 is CASSAGLAGQETQYF. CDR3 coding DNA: TGTGCCAGCAGCGCGGGACTAGCGGGCCAAGAGACCCAGTACTTC.

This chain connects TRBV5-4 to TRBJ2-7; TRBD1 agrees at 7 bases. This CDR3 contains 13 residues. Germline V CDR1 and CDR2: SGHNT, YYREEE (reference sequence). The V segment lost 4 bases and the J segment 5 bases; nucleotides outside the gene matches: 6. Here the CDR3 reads CASSRSTGNEQYF. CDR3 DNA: TGTGCCAGCAGCCGATCGACAGGGAACGAGCAGTACTTC.